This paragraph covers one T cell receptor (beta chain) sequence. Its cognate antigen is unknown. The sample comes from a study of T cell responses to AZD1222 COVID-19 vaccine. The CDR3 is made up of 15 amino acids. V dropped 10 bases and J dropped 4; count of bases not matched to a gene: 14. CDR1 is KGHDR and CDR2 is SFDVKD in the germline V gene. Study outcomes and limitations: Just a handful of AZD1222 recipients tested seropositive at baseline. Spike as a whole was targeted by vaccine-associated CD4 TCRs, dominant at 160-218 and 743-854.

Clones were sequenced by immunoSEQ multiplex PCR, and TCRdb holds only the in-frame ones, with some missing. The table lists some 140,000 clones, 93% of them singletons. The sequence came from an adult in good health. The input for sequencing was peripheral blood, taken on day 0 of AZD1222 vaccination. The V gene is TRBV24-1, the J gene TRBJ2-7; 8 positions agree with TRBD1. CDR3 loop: CATYRGSGWVYEQYF. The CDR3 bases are TGTGCCACTTACAGGGGGAGCGGTTGGGTGTACGAGCAGTACTTC.